The T cell receptor beta chain under discussion was sequenced for a study of blood T cell repertoires in COVID-19. Overall study context: PBMCs, B-cell-depleted T cells, or T cells provided the cDNA or gDNA that made up the material.

Libraries were prepared by immunoSEQ multiplex PCR; TCRdb keeps only in-frame clonotypes and omits some of them. This sample carries 300,000 or so clones, around 92% of them seen once, and the ten largest clones take nearly 6.5%. Germline lookup yields CDR1 SGHTA and CDR2 FQGNSA. This CDR3 is 16 amino acids long. V shed 5 bases and J shed 2 bases, with 15 bases lying between them. The specimen sequenced was peripheral blood. The clonotype comes from a young man who had recovered from COVID-19. The chain has TRBV7-2 and TRBJ2-2; D remains unclear. CDR3 in amino acids: CASSPRSGFNTGELFF. CDR3 sequence (DNA): TGTGCCAGCAGCCCACGGTCCGGGTTTAACACCGGGGAGCTGTTTTTT.